The 30 T cell receptor beta chains given below trace back to one sample, sequenced in a study of blood T cells in healthy people across ages. A second about 7 to 11 cycle PCR used barcoded and J-beta primers. TCRdb called the 5' RACE reads again in MiXCR, with one record for every CDR3 protein. The table shows more than 1,000,000 distinct CDR3 sequences, with almost 25% occurring only once. These data also featured in a second study, about T cells of mothers and their children.

The material sequenced was blood. The receptors originated from a girl aged 2-9 years in good health.

In this sample, this clonotype turned up a few times. The genes are TRBV7-2 and TRBJ1-2; 12 positions match TRBD1. The CDR3 runs to 15 residues. J was trimmed by 8 bases and V by 6 bases; bases with no gene match: 10. Germline CDR1 and CDR2: SGHTA and FQGNSA. The chain's CDR3 is CASRTGTGGSGGYTF. The DNA of the CDR3 is TGTGCCAGCAGAACCGGGACAGGGGGCTCCGGGGGCTACACCTTC. Complete variable domain (other parts from reference TRBV7-2 and TRBJ1-2): GAGVSQSPSNKVTEKGKDVELRCDPISGHTALYWYRQSLGQGLEFLIYFQGNSAPDKSGLPSDRFSAERTGGSVSTLTIQRTQQEDSAVYLCASRTGTGGSGGYTFGSGTRLTVV.

This clonotype was observed a single time. V is TRBV12-3 or TRBV12-4 and J is TRBJ2-3; 8 bases are shared with TRBD1. After removal of 1 base from V and 5 bases from J, the junction contained 2 bases not matched to a gene. The CDR3 has 14 amino acids. Here the CDR3 reads CASSLEGTGDTQYF. Written as DNA, the CDR3 is TGTGCCAGCAGTTTAGAGGGGACAGGAGATACGCAGTATTTT.

In the case of this clonotype: Relative to the germline gene, one junction end is altered; a read error may explain this. This sequence joins TRBV29-1 and TRBJ2-1, with D possibly TRBD2 on 5 matching bases. CDR1 SQVTM and CDR2 ANQGSEA come from the germline V gene. There are 13 residues in the CDR3. CDR3 coding DNA: TGCAGCGCTGAAGAGAGGGTACTGAATGAGCAGTTCTTC. Protein: CSAEERVLNEQFF.

This rearrangement joins TRBV21-1 to TRBJ1-5; the D call of TRBD1 is as the table states it, not checked on the DNA. TRBV21-1 is termed a pseudogene. The length of the CDR3 is 11 residues. The chain's CDR3 is CAPGPNQPQHF. CDR3 nucleotide sequence: TGTGCCCCCGGGCCGAATCAGCCCCAGCATTTT.

This clonotype was seen only a few times. V and J are TRBV29-1 and TRBJ1-1, with D perhaps TRBD1 (5 bases). Germline CDR1 SQVTM, CDR2 ANQGSEA. The CDR3 covers 14 residues. V was shortened by 6 bases and J by 0 bases, with 14 bases between the two germline ends. The CDR3 region is CSVMPGHLNTEAFF. Here the CDR3 DNA reads TGCAGCGTGATGCCAGGGCACCTGAACACTGAAGCTTTCTTT.

The chain links TRBV10-3 to TRBJ1-4; D gene uncertain. The length of the CDR3 is 15 residues. V shed 1 base and J shed 5 bases, with 11 bases lying between them. The germline gives CDR1 ENHRY, CDR2 SYGVKD. CDR3 residues: CAISEWGSGNEKLFF. CDR3 nucleotide sequence: TGTGCCATCAGTGAGTGGGGATCGGGGAATGAAAAACTGTTTTTT.

V usage is TRBV10-3 and J usage is TRBJ1-5; TRBD1 matches at 11 bases. CDR1 is ENHRY and CDR2 is SYGVKD in the germline V gene. V trimming: 6 bases; J trimming: 1 base; junction bases outside the gene matches: 11. This CDR3 has 18 residues. The CDR3 sequence is CAIRPRGQGASSNQPQHF. In nucleotides, the CDR3 is TGTGCCATCAGACCAAGAGGACAGGGGGCGTCCAGCAATCAGCCCCAGCATTTT.

This clonotype has only a few counts. The chain recombines TRBV20-1 with TRBJ2-1, with 7 bases that match TRBD2. This CDR3 comprises 16 residues. The germline CDR1 and CDR2 sequences are DFQATT and SNEGSKA (reference sequence). V dropped 7 bases and J dropped 1; count of bases not matched to a gene: 13. The CDR3 spells CSGAGAERRSYNEQFF. As DNA, the CDR3 is TGCAGTGGCGCGGGAGCCGAGAGGAGGTCCTACAATGAGCAGTTCTTC.

This clonotype was detected only a few times. The chain employs TRBV10-3 and TRBJ2-1; D may be TRBD2 (6 bases). The V gene lost 6 bases and the J gene lost 8 bases, with 20 bases spanning the gap. This CDR3 is built from 15 residues. The germline V gene has CDR1 ENHRY and CDR2 SYGVKD. The CDR3 DNA reads as TGTGCCATCAGCCCCGGACTAACGGCTACCGATGAGCAGTTCTTC. Protein sequence: CAISPGLTATDEQFF.

This clonotype turned up a few times. The chain combines TRBV4-2 with TRBJ2-2, with 10 nucleotides matching TRBD2. Losses at the gene ends were 5 bases for V and 4 bases for J; bases not matched to a gene: 16. In germline, CDR1 is LGHNA, CDR2 YNFKEQ. The CDR3 has 19 residues. The CDR3 protein is CASSRPLAGPGSSTGELFF. The CDR3 coding sequence is TGTGCCAGCAGCAGGCCACTAGCGGGACCAGGTTCGAGCACCGGGGAGCTGTTTTTT.

This sequence joins TRBV29-1 and TRBJ2-7; D remains ambiguous. The CDR3 loop spans 12 amino acids. CDR1 is SQVTM, CDR2 ANQGSEA, per germline. V lost 4 bases, J lost 0 bases, and 7 bases lay in between. CDR3 DNA sequence: TGCAGCGTTGTCGAGGTCTCCTACGAGCAGTACTTC. Its translation: CSVVEVSYEQYF.

This clonotype was seen a few times. The J gene is TRBJ2-5, the V gene TRBV29-1; D call uncertain. The germline CDR1 and CDR2 sequences are SQVTM and ANQGSEA. V was clipped by 4 bases and J by 4 bases, with 16 bases between them. The CDR3 spans 14 residues. The CDR3, as DNA: TGCAGCGTTGCGAACCACCCATGGTCAGAGACCCAGTACTTC. Its translation: CSVANHPWSETQYF.

This clonotype was seen ten or more times. The rearrangement links TRBV9 to TRBJ2-6; no reliable D call. The CDR3 runs to 14 residues. Germline values: CDR1 SGDLS, CDR2 YYNGEE. Trimming left V 5 bases short and J 0 bases short, with 6 bases between. The CDR3 DNA reads TGTGCCAGCAGAGAGGCCTCTGGGGCCAACGTCCTGACTTTC. Its protein is CASREASGANVLTF. The full variable domain, rest sourced from reference TRBV9 and TRBJ2-6, is DSGVTQTPKHLITATGQRVTLRCSPRSGDLSVYWYQQSLDQGLQFLIQYYNGEERAKGNILERFSAQQFPDLHSELNLSSLELGDSALYFCASREASGANVLTFGAGSRLTVL.

This clonotype has more than one count but fewer than ten. This chain joins TRBV7-9 and TRBJ1-2; tentatively, D is TRBD1 (6 bases). V dropped 2 bases and J dropped 10 bases, with 17 bases sitting between them. This CDR3 contains 14 residues. Germline CDR1 is SEHNR and CDR2 is FQNEAQ (reference sequence). This CDR3 reads CASSLSWGDKSYTF. As DNA, the CDR3 is TGTGCCAGCAGCTTAAGTTGGGGGGACAAGTCCTACACCTTC.

The V and J genes are TRBV7-2 and TRBJ2-5; no definite D call. Judging by the DNA end, TRBJ2-7 fits better; the J call may be wrong. CDR1 is SGHTA, CDR2 FQGNSA, per germline. This CDR3 is 13 amino acids long. The CDR3 nucleotides are TGTGCCAGCAGCGCCGTAGACGCCTACGAGCAGTACTTC. It is translated as CASSAVDAYEQYF.

J is TRBJ2-7 and V is TRBV7-3, with D possibly being TRBD1 or TRBD2 (5 bases each). CDR3 length: 15 amino acids. The V end was cut by 5 bases, the J end by 6 bases, with 20 bases between. Germline V lookup: CDR1 SGHTA, CDR2 FQGTGA. The CDR3, as DNA: TGTGCCAGCAGCCCCACCGGGACCGCCCTCGGCGAGCAGTACTTC. This gives the protein CASSPTGTALGEQYF.

This clonotype has only a few counts. The chain is built from TRBV6-5 and TRBJ1-5, with D possibly TRBD1 on 6 matching bases. Trimming stripped 5 bases from V and 9 bases from J, with 14 bases between. This CDR3 is built from 13 residues. The germline CDR1 and CDR2 sequences are MNHEY and SVGAGI. Written as DNA, the CDR3 is TGTGCCAGCAGTGGGACATTCGGGGGGCCCCAGCATTTT. Amino acid sequence: CASSGTFGGPQHF.

V gene TRBV29-1 combines with J gene TRBJ2-6; 11 nucleotides agree with TRBD1. V was clipped by 8 bases and J by 4 bases; unmatched bases: 13. The germline CDR1 and CDR2 sequences are SQVTM and ANQGSEA. The CDR3 extends over 17 amino acids. The CDR3 is CSIRGGTGGKGANVLTF. The CDR3 DNA sequence: TGCAGCATCCGTGGCGGGACAGGGGGGAAGGGGGCCAACGTCCTGACTTTC.

A few counts support this clonotype. V usage is TRBV27 and J usage is TRBJ2-7, with D perhaps TRBD2 (6 bases). Germline CDR1 MNHEY, CDR2 SMNVEV (reference sequence). The CDR3 is 14 residues long. Trimming cost V 5 bases and J 0 bases, with 11 bases left between them. CDR3 amino acids: CASSLRGNSYEQYF. DNA for the CDR3: TGTGCCAGCAGTCTTCGGGGGAACTCCTACGAGCAGTACTTC.

The J gene is TRBJ2-5, the V gene TRBV7-6, with 10 bases aligning to TRBD2. Germline V gives CDR1 SGHVS, CDR2 FNYEAQ. This CDR3 contains 16 residues. With V trimmed by 1 base and J by 0 bases, 2 bases remained unmatched. The CDR3 here is CASSLDLAGDQETQYF. The DNA of the CDR3 is TGTGCCAGCAGCTTAGATCTAGCGGGAGACCAAGAGACCCAGTACTTC.

This clonotype has only a few counts. J is TRBJ2-2 and V is TRBV10-3, with TRBD1 as a possible D gene (8 bases). This CDR3 region has 16 residues. V was trimmed by 7 bases and J by 5 bases, leaving 20 bases between them. The germline V gene encodes CDR1 ENHRY and CDR2 SYGVKD. CDR3 DNA: TGTGCCATCAACATACAGGACAGGGAGGGTACCGGGGAGCTGTTTTTT. It yields the protein CAINIQDREGTGELFF.

This clonotype was detected a few times. The V gene is TRBV29-1, the J gene TRBJ1-1; D call uncertain. V shed 7 bases and J shed 8 bases, with 17 bases lying between them. Germline values: CDR1 SQVTM, CDR2 ANQGSEA. CDR3 length: 12 amino acids. CDR3 sequence: CSATAGQPEAFF. The CDR3 coding sequence is TGCAGCGCTACTGCGGGCCAGCCCGAAGCTTTCTTT.

The table lists this clonotype with a few counts. The gene calls are TRBV13 and TRBJ1-6, with D maybe TRBD1 (6 bases). The CDR3 extends over 15 amino acids. Germline V gene data show CDR1 as PRHDT and CDR2 as FYEKMQ (reference sequence). V gave up 4 bases and J gave up 10 bases, with 17 bases separating them. CDR3 bases: TGTGCCAGCAGCTCCGGCACAGGGTCCCCCTCACCCCTCCACTTT. It is translated as CASSSGTGSPSPLHF.

This clonotype came up a few times. The conserved phenylalanine or tryptophan normally closing the CDR3 is absent here, so this likely arose from a read error. This rearrangement joins TRBV2 to TRBJ2-5; 7 bases are a match to TRBD2. Germline assignment: CDR1 SNHLY and CDR2 FYNNEI. The CDR3 runs to 17 residues. V lost 1 base, J lost 2 bases, and 10 bases stayed unmatched. CDR3 bases: TGTGCCAGCAGTGAAGGGGCAGCGGGGATGCTACAAGAGACCCAGTACCTC. Translation gives CASSEGAAGMLQETQYL.

This clonotype was counted between two and nine times. DNA for the CDR3: TGCAGCCTCGGCGGGGGGGCCGGCTACGTAGAGACCCAGTACTTC. It translates to CSLGGGAGYVETQYF. V gene TRBV20-1 combines with J gene TRBJ2-5, with 9 bases fitting TRBD2. The CDR3 contains 15 residues. Germline V gene sequence: CDR1 DFQATT, CDR2 SNEGSKA (reference sequence).

This clonotype turned up a few times. The chain is built from TRBV5-1 and TRBJ2-3, with TRBD1 matching 8 bases. The CDR3 is 14 amino acids. The trim removed 6 bases at V and 2 bases at J, leaving 5 bases unmatched. Germline CDR1 reads SGHRS; CDR2 reads YFSETQ. CDR3 in amino acids: CASKEDRATDTQYF. CDR3 DNA: TGCGCCAGCAAAGAGGACAGGGCCACAGATACGCAGTATTTT.

The chain carries TRBV6-5 and TRBJ2-7; possibly TRBD1 for D (5 bases). The CDR3 runs 14 residues. Germline assignment: CDR1 MNHEY and CDR2 SVGAGI. V was trimmed by 2 bases and J by 1 base, leaving 9 bases between them. CDR3 DNA: TGTGCCAGCAGTTACAACCGACAGTCCTACGAGCAGTACTTC. This translates into CASSYNRQSYEQYF.

The J gene is TRBJ2-5, the V gene TRBV4-1; possible D gene TRBD1, 5 bases. The V end lost 3 bases, the J end lost 1 base, and 15 bases lay between the germline ends. Germline CDR1 reads MGHRA; CDR2 reads YSYEKL. The CDR3 length is 16 residues. CDR3 in amino acids: CASSQWLIQGQETQYF. CDR3 nucleotides: TGCGCCAGCAGCCAGTGGTTGATCCAGGGCCAAGAGACCCAGTACTTC.

This rearrangement joins TRBV20-1 to TRBJ2-7; 8 nucleotides agree with TRBD2. The J call may not be correct, given that the DNA end is closer to TRBJ2-1. The V gene's germline CDR1 is DFQATT and CDR2 SNEGSKA (reference sequence). The CDR3 runs 16 residues. Here the CDR3 reads CSARGDRSGGGNEQFF. CDR3 coding DNA: TGCAGTGCTAGAGGAGACAGGAGCGGGGGTGGTAATGAGCAGTTCTTC.

This rearrangement joins TRBV6-2 or TRBV6-3 to TRBJ2-1; 9 positions match TRBD2. The junction had 3 bases not matched to a gene; V was cut back by 0 bases and J by 0 bases. The germline V gene encodes CDR1 MNHEY and CDR2 SVGEGT. This CDR3 spans 17 amino acids. CDR3: CASSYSLSGGSYNEQFF. CDR3 sequence (DNA): TGTGCCAGCAGTTACTCGCTTAGCGGGGGCTCCTACAATGAGCAGTTCTTC.